Each of the 31 T cell receptor beta chains below was sequenced from the same sample in a study of tumor-infiltrating lymphocytes in oesophageal squamous cell carcinoma. TCRdb re-analysed the PCR reads in MiXCR, keeping a single row per CDR3 protein. The data hold about 10,000 distinct CDR3 sequences, with approximately 58% observed a single time. Specimen: esophageal tumor tissue. Receptor source: a female donor with esophageal squamous cell carcinoma.

This clonotype was seen a handful of times. This chain joins TRBV7-3 and TRBJ2-3; 10 bases align to TRBD1. The CDR3 is 15 amino acids. The trim removed 5 bases at V and 6 bases at J, leaving 8 bases unmatched. Looked up from germline, CDR1 is SGHTA and CDR2 is FQGTGA. In DNA form, the CDR3 reads TGTGCCAGCAGCCCCTGGGACAGGGGAGCGGATACGCAGTATTTT. It encodes CASSPWDRGADTQYF.

In nucleotides, the CDR3 is TGTGCCAGCGCCCGGAATCAGAACGAGCAGTACTTC. As protein: CASARNQNEQYF. This sequence joins TRBV12-3 or TRBV12-4 and TRBJ2-5; D is ambiguous. The J call may not be correct, given that the DNA end is closer to TRBJ2-7. This CDR3 spans 12 amino acids.

This clonotype was seen a single time. The V and J genes are TRBV11-3 and TRBJ2-5, with a possible D match to TRBD1 (5 bases). The J call is uncertain, as TRBJ2-7 better fits the DNA end. Germline V lookup: CDR1 SGHNT, CDR2 YENEEA. The CDR3 has 14 amino acids. CDR3 amino acids: CASSLSFQGYEQYF. In DNA, the CDR3 is TGTGCCAGCAGCTTAAGTTTTCAGGGCTACGAGCAGTACTTC.

The rearrangement links TRBV20-1 to TRBJ2-6; TRBD1 agrees at 7 bases. The J call may be wrong; the DNA end is better matched by TRBJ2-7. Looked up from germline, CDR1 is DFQATT and CDR2 is SNEGSKA (reference sequence). The CDR3 totals 14 residues. The DNA of the CDR3 is TGCAGTGCTAGCTGGTGGACAGGAGAGGGCGAGCAGTACTTC. Its protein is CSASWWTGEGEQYF.

A remark on this clonotype: Lacking the conserved final phenylalanine or tryptophan, this CDR3 likely reflects a read error. No DNA is shown, since the ends of the CDR3 on it are uncertain; the CDR3 is the one TCRdb lists. This chain joins TRBV7-2 and TRBJ2-5; the table assigns TRBD2, which was not confirmed against the DNA. Germline V CDR1 and CDR2: SGHTA, FQGNSA. The CDR3 sequence runs 18 residues, both termini included. CDR3: CASSSSGTSGPGAQYFGA.

This clonotype was observed a single time. CDR3 bases: TGTGCCAGCAGTGGAACGTTGCGGGAGAGCTACACCTTC. Translated, it gives CASSGTLRESYTF. The chain employs TRBV6-1 and TRBJ1-2; unclear D gene. CDR1 is MNHNS, CDR2 SASEGT, per germline. Trimming took 4 bases from V and 9 from J, leaving 15 bases between them. The CDR3 runs 13 residues.

This clonotype was detected ten times or more. It may be a read error: a sequence one base away is much more abundant. The chain recombines TRBV10-3 with TRBJ2-5; no reliable D call. Germline lookup yields CDR1 ENHRY and CDR2 SYGVKD. V lost 3 bases and J 11 bases, leaving 13 bases between the germline ends. CDR3 length: 12 residues. CDR3 sequence reads: CAISEGVQKQYF. DNA for the CDR3: TGTGCCATCAGTGAAGGTGTCCAGAAGCAGTACTTC.

This clonotype was seen ten or more times. The genes are TRBV5-1 and TRBJ2-1; D not certain. The CDR3 loop spans 15 amino acids. With 0 bases removed from V and 5 bases from J, the gap between germline ends came to 12 bases. CDR1 is SGHRS, CDR2 YFSETQ, per germline. The CDR3 loop reads CASSLVRTTNNEQFF. Written as DNA, the CDR3 is TGCGCCAGCAGCTTGGTAAGGACCACGAACAATGAGCAGTTCTTC. The full variable domain, its missing parts supplied by reference TRBV5-1 and TRBJ2-1, is KAGVTQTPRYLIKTRGQQVTLSCSPISGHRSVSWYQQTPGQGLQFLFEYFSETQRNKGNFPGRFSGRQFSNSRSEMNVSTLELGDSALYLCASSLVRTTNNEQFFGPGTRLTVL.

J is TRBJ1-1 and V is TRBV10-3; 7 bases align to TRBD1. Per the germline V gene, CDR1 is ENHRY and CDR2 is SYGVKD. After removal of 0 bases from V and 11 bases from J, the junction contained 3 bases not matched to a gene. CDR3 length equals 12 residues. The chain's CDR3 is CAISESEGAAFF. CDR3 nucleotide sequence: TGTGCCATCAGTGAGTCGGAGGGGGCTGCTTTCTTT.

The V gene is TRBV27, the J gene TRBJ1-4; unclear D gene. V dropped 5 bases and J dropped 7 bases, with 14 bases sitting between them. Germline values: CDR1 MNHEY, CDR2 SMNVEV (reference sequence). The CDR3 is made up of 14 amino acids. CDR3 bases: TGTGCCAGCAGTCCCCTCGATCAGGTTGAAAAACTGTTTTTT. Translating it yields CASSPLDQVEKLFF.

The chain is built from TRBV6-1 and TRBJ2-7, with TRBD2 as a possible D gene (5 bases). V was pared by 1 base and J by 3 bases, with 10 bases between. The length of the CDR3 is 14 residues. Germline CDR1 MNHNS, CDR2 SASEGT. CDR3 nucleotide sequence: TGTGCCAGCAGTGAAGTAAGGAGGAGCTACGAGCAGTACTTC. Amino acid sequence: CASSEVRRSYEQYF.

This sequence joins TRBV7-3 and TRBJ2-1; perhaps TRBD2 as D (6 bases). Trimming pared 0 bases from V and 3 bases from J, leaving 6 bases between. CDR1 and CDR2 (germline): SGHTA, FQGTGA. The CDR3 is 14 residues long. The CDR3 sequence is CASSLTRDYNEQFF. The CDR3 DNA is TGTGCCAGCAGCTTAACGCGGGACTACAATGAGCAGTTCTTC.

This sequence joins TRBV7-2 and TRBJ2-1; no clear D. The J call may be mistaken, given a closer DNA end match to TRBJ2-5. Germline values: CDR1 SGHTA, CDR2 FQGNSA. This CDR3 is 14 amino acids long. Here the CDR3 DNA reads TGTGCCAGCAGCCCGAGACTTTCGGAAGAGACCCAGTACTTC. It encodes CASSPRLSEETQYF.

The chain carries TRBV6-1 and TRBJ2-6; 7 bases are shared with TRBD1. Trimming at V came to 10 bases and at J to 3 bases, leaving 12 bases not matched to a gene. This CDR3 is built from 16 residues. The V gene's germline CDR1 is MNHNS and CDR2 SASEGT. The CDR3 DNA reads as TGTGCCACCAGGGGGATGCTTGCCGTTGGGGCCAACGTCCTGACTTTC. Its translation: CATRGMLAVGANVLTF.

To note about this clonotype: At one boundary the junction diverges from the germline segment, which might be a read error. V and J are TRBV7-7 and TRBJ2-1, with TRBD2 matching 10 bases. CDR3 length: 16 amino acids. Germline assignment: CDR1 SSHAT and CDR2 FNYEAQ (reference sequence). The CDR3 reads CASSLEVGLAYNEQFF. Written as DNA, the CDR3 is TGTGCTAGCAGCTTAGAAGTGGGACTAGCGTACAATGAGCAGTTCTTC. The full variable domain, in which reference TRBV7-7 and TRBJ2-1 provide the parts outside the CDR3, is GAGVSQSPRYKVTKRGQDVTLRCDPISSHATLYWYQQALGQGPEFLTYFNYEAQPDKSGLPSDRFSAERPEGSISTLTIQRTEQRDSAMYRCASSLEVGLAYNEQFFGPGTRLTVL.

This clonotype was detected a few times. An end of the junction differs from the germline gene, which may be a read error. This chain uses TRBV7-2 with TRBJ1-6; no firm D call. The CDR3 contains 18 residues. The germline gives CDR1 SGHTA, CDR2 FQGNSA. CDR3 in DNA: TGTGCCAGCAGCTTAGCGCTGTCTAGCGGGAGTATAGGCTACGAGCAGTACTTT. Amino acids: CASSLALSSGSIGYEQYF.

This clonotype was found once. The V call is TRBV7-3, the J call TRBJ2-5; TRBD2 matches 15 bases. The trim removed 5 bases at V and 11 bases at J, leaving 9 bases unmatched. The CDR3 loop spans 15 amino acids. In germline, CDR1 is SGHTA, CDR2 FQGTGA. The CDR3 DNA follows: TGTGCCAGCAGCCCGGGACTAGCGGGAGGAAGTGAGCAGTACTTC. Amino acid sequence: CASSPGLAGGSEQYF.

J is TRBJ2-5 and V is TRBV6-1; D is ambiguous. The tail of the sequence fits TRBJ2-1 better, so the J call may be wrong. The germline V gene encodes CDR1 MNHNS and CDR2 SASEGT. There are 11 residues in the CDR3. CDR3 bases: TGTGCCAGCAGGGAGAACAATGAGCAGTTCTTC. Protein: CASRENNEQFF.

Points on this clonotype: The CDR3 does not end in the conserved phenylalanine or tryptophan, so this is likely a read error. It is unclear where the CDR3 begins or ends on the DNA, so no DNA is shown, and the CDR3 is as TCRdb lists it. The V and J genes are TRBV7-9 and TRBJ2-5; no DNA check was done on the table's D call, TRBD2. 18 amino acids form the CDR3, both terminal residues included. Per germline, CDR1 SEHNR and CDR2 FQNEAQ (reference sequence). The CDR3 region is CASSFGGSSGANVLTFGN.

This clonotype was seen many times. Since the CDR3 does not end with the conserved phenylalanine or tryptophan, this likely comes from a read error. The limits of the CDR3 on the DNA are not certain, so only TCRdb's listed CDR3 is given. CDR3: CASSSDFLGANYGYTFGS. The gene calls are TRBV18 and TRBJ2-7; TRBD1 is taken as the D call from the table, unchecked against the DNA. The germline CDR1 and CDR2 sequences are KGHSH and LQKENI. The CDR3 length is 18 residues, termini included.

As to this clonotype: The junction differs from germline at one of its ends, possibly a read error. This chain joins TRBV5-1 and TRBJ2-3, with D uncertain. Per germline, CDR1 SGHRS and CDR2 YFSETQ. This CDR3 is 13 amino acids long. DNA of the CDR3: TGCGCCAGCAGCTTGAGTAGCACAGATACGCAGTATTTC. This translates into CASSLSSTDTQYF. The whole variable domain, filled in from reference TRBV5-1 and TRBJ2-3, reads KAGVTQTPRYLIKTRGQQVTLSCSPISGHRSVSWYQQTPGQGLQFLFEYFSETQRNKGNFPGRFSGRQFSNSRSEMNVSTLELGDSALYLCASSLSSTDTQYFGPGTRLTVL.

To note about this clonotype: The junction differs from germline at one of its ends, possibly a read error. This chain uses TRBV27 with TRBJ2-4, with a weak D call TRBD1 (8 bases). The CDR3 runs to 15 residues. Germline CDR1 is MNHEY and CDR2 is SMNVEV (reference sequence). The CDR3 loop is CASSRGGDRTEALHF. CDR3 bases: TGTGCCAGCAGTAGAGGGGGGGACAGGACTGAGGCCCTCCACTTC.

This chain connects TRBV24-1 to TRBJ2-1; tentative D call: TRBD2 (5 bases). This CDR3 contains 15 residues. CDR1 is KGHDR and CDR2 is SFDVKD in the germline V gene. Between the trimmed V and J ends, which lost 3 bases and 3 bases, there was a span of 11 bases. CDR3 sequence: CATSDNSANYNEQFF. CDR3 coding DNA: TGTGCCACCAGTGATAATAGCGCGAACTACAATGAGCAGTTCTTC.

This clonotype was found a few times. The rearrangement uses TRBV28 and TRBJ2-3, with D possibly being TRBD2 (7 bases). CDR3 size: 15 residues. V lost 10 bases, J lost 2 bases, and 19 bases lay in between. CDR1 and CDR2 from the germline V gene are MDHEN and SYDVKM. CDR3 DNA: TGTGCCACATCCTGGGGCGGGGGCCTCACAGATACGCAGTATTTT. It is translated as CATSWGGGLTDTQYF.

The V and J genes are TRBV7-2 and TRBJ2-7; D call uncertain. The DNA matches TRBJ2-4 better at its end, which makes the J call doubtful. The CDR3 is 15 amino acids. Germline CDR1 and CDR2: SGHTA and FQGNSA. The DNA for the CDR3 is TGTGCCAGCAGCTTAGGATTATTAGGCAAAAACATTCAGTACTTC. Translating gives CASSLGLLGKNIQYF.

This clonotype was observed a handful of times. The CDR3 DNA follows: TGTGCCAGCAGTTACTCGAACAGGCCTGAAGCTTTCTTT. Residues: CASSYSNRPEAFF. The V gene is TRBV6-6, the J gene TRBJ1-1; D is perhaps TRBD1 (5 bases). With 0 bases removed from V and 6 bases from J, the gap between germline ends came to 8 bases. The CDR3 is 13 residues long. Germline V gene data show CDR1 as MNHNY and CDR2 as SVGAGI (reference sequence).

The CDR3 DNA reads as TGTGCCAGCAGCTTAGCACAGGGAGGCGAAAAACTGTTTTTT. Translation gives CASSLAQGGEKLFF. The chain links TRBV7-2 to TRBJ1-4; D perhaps matches TRBD1 (6 bases). The V end lost 0 bases, the J end lost 8 bases, and 10 bases lay between the germline ends. The CDR3 covers 14 residues. CDR1 SGHTA and CDR2 FQGNSA come from the germline V gene.

V usage is TRBV30 and J usage is TRBJ2-7; D is possibly TRBD1 (6 bases). Germline V lookup: CDR1 GTSNPN, CDR2 SVGIG (reference sequence). The CDR3 runs to 14 residues. The CDR3 loop reads CAQSSGDGSYEQYF. The DNA of the CDR3 is TGTGCACAGAGTTCAGGGGATGGGTCCTACGAGCAGTACTTC.

The chain employs TRBV7-6 and TRBJ2-5; weak D call: TRBD2 (6 bases). Germline lookup yields CDR1 SGHVS and CDR2 FNYEAQ. Trimming took off 4 bases at V and 1 base at J, with 7 bases between the two ends. The length of the CDR3 is 13 residues. CDR3: CASSSGGQETQYF. For the CDR3, the DNA is TGTGCCAGCAGCTCCGGGGGCCAAGAGACCCAGTACTTC.

A single count supports this clonotype. The V call is TRBV11-1, the J call TRBJ2-7, with no clear D. The J call may not be correct, given that the DNA end is closer to TRBJ1-2. The CDR3 has 14 amino acids. Per germline, CDR1 SGHAT and CDR2 FQDESV (reference sequence). The DNA of the CDR3 is TGTGCCAGCAGCTTAGACCGAGAGCTCTATGGCTACACCTTC. Its protein product is CASSLDRELYGYTF.

By share, this clonotype ranks as medium-sized. V gene TRBV6-6 combines with J gene TRBJ1-1; the D is unclear. Germline V lookup: CDR1 MNHNY, CDR2 SVGAGI (reference sequence). The CDR3 spans 14 residues. V lost 0 bases and J lost 5, with 10 bases in between. The CDR3 loop reads CASSYSKGRTEAFF. The CDR3 DNA reads TGTGCCAGCAGTTACTCGAAAGGGAGGACTGAAGCTTTCTTT.